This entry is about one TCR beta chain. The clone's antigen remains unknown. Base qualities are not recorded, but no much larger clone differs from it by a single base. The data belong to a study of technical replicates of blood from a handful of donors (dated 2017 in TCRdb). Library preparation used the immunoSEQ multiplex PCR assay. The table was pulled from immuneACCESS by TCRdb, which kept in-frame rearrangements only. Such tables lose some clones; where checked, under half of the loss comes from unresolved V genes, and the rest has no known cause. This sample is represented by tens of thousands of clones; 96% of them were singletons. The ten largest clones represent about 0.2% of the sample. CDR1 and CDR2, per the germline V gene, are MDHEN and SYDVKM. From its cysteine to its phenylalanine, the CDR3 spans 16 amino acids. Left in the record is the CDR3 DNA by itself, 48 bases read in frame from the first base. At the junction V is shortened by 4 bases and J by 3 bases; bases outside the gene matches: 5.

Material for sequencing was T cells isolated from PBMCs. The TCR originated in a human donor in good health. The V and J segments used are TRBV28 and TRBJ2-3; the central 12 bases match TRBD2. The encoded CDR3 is CASSSPLAGGTDTQYF. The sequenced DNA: TGTGCCAGCAGTTCCCCGCTAGCGGGGGGGACAGATACGCAGTATTTT.